The entry below gives a single T cell receptor beta chain sequence along with its context. The antigen is not known. Trimming removed 0 bases from V and 5 bases from J; junction bases left unmatched: 6. Per the germline V gene, CDR1 is SGHRS and CDR2 is YFSETQ. The CDR3 runs to 16 residues. Healthy bone marrow donors made up the cohort. Primers: 60 Vbeta forward and 13 Jbeta reverse. Clones were read by immunoSEQ multiplex PCR, and TCRdb kept only the in-frame ones, dropping some. The profile shows about 190,000 clones, 70% to 75% of them singletons. This sample was included in a study of cytomegalovirus exposure and HLA in healthy donors. Findings and limits, study-wide: Researchers catalogued some 160 TCR beta chains as cytomegalovirus-associated.

This clonotype was obtained from a young man in good health and CMV-seropositive. This chain joins TRBV5-1 and TRBJ2-3; 10 bases agree with TRBD2. Input material: PBMCs. The CDR3 region is CASSLALAGVGDTQYF. The CDR3 nucleotides read TGCGCCAGCAGCTTGGCTCTAGCGGGGGTGGGAGATACGCAGTATTTT.